These T cell receptor beta chains were read from a single sample in a study of blood T cell repertoires in COVID-19. The table came from immunoSEQ multiplex PCR; TCRdb's copy has only in-frame clones and leaves some out. The sample has about 70,000 clones; 83% are singletons. Source material: peripheral blood. These receptors all stem from a young man with COVID-19, enrolled during active disease. Each CDR3 is given with its conserved first and last residue. Fields, in order: CDR3 length, D gene, J gene, V gene, clone size, CDR3 DNA, CDR3 protein. The D gene is left open where the match is weak. The listing skips clone size in some rows; elsewhere it reads once, few, many or a size class.

15 NA TRBJ2-1 TRBV3-1/TRBV3-2 NA TGTGCCAGCAGCCAAGGACTAGGGGGGGCAAATGAGCAGTTCTTC CASSQGLGGANEQFF
14 NA TRBJ2-7 TRBV6-1 once TGTGCCAGCAGTGAAGCTAGTACTGGCTACGAGCAGTACTTC CASSEASTGYEQYF
16 NA TRBJ1-2 TRBV6-5 NA TGTGCCAGCAGTTACACCGGCGGGGACGGGTACTATGGCTACACCTTC CASSYTGGDGYYGYTF
11 NA TRBJ1-1 TRBV30 NA TGTGCCTGGAAGCCCAACACTGAAGCTTTCTTT CAWKPNTEAFF
15 NA TRBJ2-2 TRBV7-2 NA TGTGCCAGCAGCTTGGATCAGGCTATCGCCGGGGAGCTGTTTTTT CASSLDQAIAGELFF
14 NA TRBJ2-2 TRBV10-3 NA TGTGCCATCAGCCAGAGCGGGAACACCGGGGAGCTGTTTTTT CAISQSGNTGELFF
12 TRBD1 TRBJ1-2 TRBV29-1 NA TGCAGCGTCGCGGGGACAGGTAGCGGCTACACCTTC CSVAGTGSGYTF
18 TRBD2 TRBJ2-7 TRBV30 NA TGTGCCTGGAGTCATCCCGGGACTAGCGGCCTGGCGGCCTACGAGCAGTACTTC CAWSHPGTSGLAAYEQYF
14 NA TRBJ1-5 TRBV6-2/TRBV6-3 NA TGTGCCAGCACCCCGGACAATAGCAATCAGCCCCAGCATTTT CASTPDNSNQPQHF
17 TRBD1 TRBJ1-3 TRBV7-8 NA TGTGCCAGCAGCCGAAACGGACAGGCTCTCTCTGGAAACACCATATATTTT CASSRNGQALSGNTIYF
11 NA TRBJ2-1 TRBV20-1 NA TGCAGTGCTCTAAACTACAATGAGCAGTTCTTC CSALNYNEQFF
16 TRBD2 TRBJ2-1 TRBV28 NA TGTGCCAGCAGTTCCTCGGGACTAGCGGGATGGAATGAGCAGTTCTTC CASSSSGLAGWNEQFF
23 NA TRBJ2-7 TRBV27 few TGTGCCAGCAGTTTACCCGCCCTCGGTATGTTGGTAGACACAACCTTAGACCCCTACGAGCAGTACTTC CASSLPALGMLVDTTLDPYEQYF
13 NA TRBJ1-2 TRBV6-5 medium-sized TGTGCCAGCAGTAAGCCTGGGAGTTATGGCTACACCTTC CASSKPGSYGYTF
15 NA TRBJ1-6 TRBV6-2/TRBV6-3 NA TGTGCCAGCAGTTACGTACACCTGGGGGGTTCACCCCTCCACTTT CASSYVHLGGSPLHF
16 TRBD1 TRBJ1-4 TRBV28 NA TGTGCCAGCAGCCAGGGGGGGACAGGATCTAATGAAAAACTGTTTTTT CASSQGGTGSNEKLFF
14 TRBD1 TRBJ2-7 TRBV19 few TGTGCCAGTAAACAGACAGGGAGCTCCTACGAGCAGTACTTC CASKQTGSSYEQYF
14 TRBD2 TRBJ2-1 TRBV30 NA TGTGCCTGGAGGCGGGGACTAGCGGGAGGGCCGGGGTTCTTC CAWRRGLAGGPGFF
13 NA TRBJ2-1 TRBV14 NA TGTGCCAGCAGCCAAGATTTGGGACTTTGGCAGTTCTTC CASSQDLGLWQFF
17 TRBD2 TRBJ2-3 TRBV9 NA TGTGCCAGCAGCGTATCTCTAGCGGGATTGGTTACAGATACGCAGTATTTT CASSVSLAGLVTDTQYF
12 NA TRBJ1-1 TRBV28 NA TGTGCCAGCAGTCCTAGACAACTAGGGGCTTTCTTT CASSPRQLGAFF
16 NA TRBJ1-4 TRBV4-2 NA TGTGCCAGCAGCCGGCACATACGGGACTTGTGTGAAAAACTGTTTTTT CASSRHIRDLCEKLFF
14 NA TRBJ1-1 TRBV19 once TGTGCCAGTAGTACGGGGTTGGCGAACACTGAAGCTTTCTTT CASSTGLANTEAFF
15 TRBD1 TRBJ2-7 TRBV6-6 NA TGTGCCAGCAGTTGGGGACAGGGACTTTCCTACGAGCAGTACTTC CASSWGQGLSYEQYF
15 NA TRBJ2-3 TRBV18 NA TGTGCCAGCTCACCATTACAATCCGTCACAGATACGCAGTATTTT CASSPLQSVTDTQYF
13 NA TRBJ1-5 TRBV2 NA TGTGCCAGCAGTGTCAGGGGCAATCAGCCCCAGCATTTT CASSVRGNQPQHF
16 TRBD2 TRBJ2-1 TRBV7-3 NA TGTGCCAGCAGCTCGGCCGGGACTAGCGGATACAATGAGCAGTTCTTC CASSSAGTSGYNEQFF
13 NA TRBJ1-1 TRBV30 few TGTGCCTGGAGAACAGGGTTGGACACTGAAGCTTTCTTT CAWRTGLDTEAFF
15 NA TRBJ2-7 TRBV12-2 NA TGTGCAAGTCGCGAATTGGGACAGAAAAGTTACGAGCAGTACTTC CASRELGQKSYEQYF
14 TRBD1 TRBJ2-7 TRBV11-2 NA TGTGCCAGCAGCTCGAGACAGGGGGCGAACGAGCAGTACTTC CASSSRQGANEQYF
14 TRBD1 TRBJ1-1 TRBV9 NA TGTGCCAGCAGCGGACAGGGAACGAACACTGAAGCTTTCTTT CASSGQGTNTEAFF
14 NA TRBJ2-7 TRBV9 few TGTGCCAGCAGCGTAGGGGGGGATATCGACGAGCAGTACTTC CASSVGGDIDEQYF
16 TRBD1 TRBJ2-7 TRBV9 few TGTGCCAGCAGCGTAGGGGACAGGGGTGTTCGGTACGAGCAGTACTTC CASSVGDRGVRYEQYF
14 TRBD2 TRBJ2-7 TRBV2 NA TGTGCCAGCAGCCCGGGACTAGCGGGACCCGAGCAGTACTTC CASSPGLAGPEQYF
15 TRBD2 TRBJ2-5 TRBV5-4 NA TGTGCCAGCAGCCTGCTAGCGGGAGGGGAAGAGACCCAGTACTTC CASSLLAGGEETQYF
14 NA TRBJ1-1 TRBV5-6 NA TGTGCCAGCAGACCTACAGGGACGGACACTGAAGCTTTCTTT CASRPTGTDTEAFF
12 NA TRBJ2-7 TRBV6-6 NA TGTGCCAGCAGTTTATCGGGAGACGAGCAGTACTTC CASSLSGDEQYF
14 TRBD2 TRBJ2-7 TRBV6-2/TRBV6-3 NA TGTGCCAGCAGCCTAGCGGGAGGAGGCTACGAGCAGTACTTC CASSLAGGGYEQYF
13 NA TRBJ1-2 TRBV28 NA TGTGCCAGCAGTCAACCAGGTCGGTTAGGCTACACCTTC CASSQPGRLGYTF
14 NA TRBJ1-1 TRBV2 NA TGTGCCAGCAGTGAAATGGAAGGGAGAGGTGAAGCTTTCTTT CASSEMEGRGEAFF
14 NA TRBJ1-1 TRBV11-1 NA TGTGCCAGCAGCTTAGGCAGGGCGGACACTGAAGCTTTCTTT CASSLGRADTEAFF
16 NA TRBJ2-2 TRBV7-2 NA TGTGCCAGCAGCTTAAGAGCCCAGGGGACGGCCGGGGAGCTGTTTTTT CASSLRAQGTAGELFF
15 NA TRBJ1-5 TRBV6-1 NA TGTGCCAGCAGTGAAGGACTTCTTGATCATCAGCCCCAGCATTTT CASSEGLLDHQPQHF
15 TRBD1 TRBJ2-5 TRBV24-1 NA TGTGCCACCAGTGATGGGGGGACAGGTGGGGAGACCCAGTACTTC CATSDGGTGGETQYF
15 NA TRBJ1-2 TRBV28 NA TGTGCCAGCCTGTTTACAGGGCCCCCTAACTATGGCTACACCTTC CASLFTGPPNYGYTF
17 TRBD1 TRBJ2-1 TRBV7-8 NA TGTGCCAGCAGCTTACCCCGTGCAGGGGGTTTTGACTATGAGCAGTTCTTC CASSLPRAGGFDYEQFF
16 TRBD1 TRBJ1-6 TRBV24-1 NA TGTGCCACCAGTGATTCGCAGGGGGGTAACAATTCACCCCTCCACTTT CATSDSQGGNNSPLHF
11 NA TRBJ1-3 TRBV25-1 NA TGTGCCAGCAGTCGTGGAAACACCATATATTTT CASSRGNTIYF
14 NA TRBJ1-1 TRBV18 few TGTGCCAGCTCTCCTTCGGACATGAACACTGAAGCTTTCTTT CASSPSDMNTEAFF
12 NA TRBJ1-4 TRBV3-1/TRBV3-2 NA TGTGCCAGCAGCCAACTTCGGGAAAAACTGTTTTTT CASSQLREKLFF